The next 14 T cell receptor beta chains were all read from a single sample in a study of T cell repertoires in cytomegalovirus infection. From the reads, TCRdb called clonotypes with MiXCR, one entry per CDR3 protein. Of around 710,000 distinct CDR3 sequences in the sample, almost 30% were seen once. No antigen has been identified for these receptors. The specimen comprised cultured CD8+ T cells from PBMCs, sampled from culture after CMV antigen stimulation. These TCRs come from a human donor in good health (CMV status not recorded). Some clones in this sample may be carry-over from other donors' samples.

The chain recombines TRBV24-1 with TRBJ1-2; D is unresolved. This CDR3 contains 11 residues. From germline, CDR1 is KGHDR and CDR2 SFDVKD. V was cut by 3 bases and J by 11 bases, with 9 bases left in between. CDR3 coding DNA: TGTGCCACCAGTGATGCAGTTGGTTACACCTTC. This translates into CATSDAVGYTF.

The rearrangement joins TRBV10-2 to TRBJ1-1, with D possibly TRBD1 on 5 matching bases. This CDR3 has 12 amino acids. The germline gives CDR1 WSHSY, CDR2 SAAADI. V gave up 7 bases and J gave up 4 bases, with 10 bases separating them. DNA for the CDR3: TGCGCCAGCATGCCAGGGCCCACTGAAGCTTTCTTT. Translating gives CASMPGPTEAFF.

This clonotype has a handful of counts. The chain's CDR3 is CASSQDGGTKNIQYF. DNA for the CDR3: TGCGCCAGCAGCCAAGATGGGGGAACCAAAAACATTCAGTACTTC. The chain combines TRBV4-3 with TRBJ2-4, with D possibly being TRBD1 or TRBD2 (5 bases each). CDR1 is LGHNA and CDR2 is YSLEER in the germline V gene. The CDR3 sequence is 15 residues long. V gave up 0 bases and J gave up 2 bases, with 8 bases separating them.

This chain uses TRBV6-5 with TRBJ2-6; 11 bases map to TRBD1. The CDR3 is 16 amino acids. The trim removed 7 bases at V and 2 bases at J, leaving 4 bases unmatched. Germline values: CDR1 MNHEY, CDR2 SVGAGI. CDR3 protein: CASTGQGATGANVLTF. The CDR3 nucleotides are TGTGCCAGCACCGGACAGGGGGCGACTGGGGCCAACGTCCTGACTTTC.

The chain's CDR3 is CASSLVQGQGETQYF. The CDR3 nucleotides read TGTGCCAGCAGCTTAGTCCAGGGGCAGGGAGAGACCCAGTACTTC. The chain joins TRBV7-6 to TRBJ2-5; possible D gene TRBD1, 6 bases. V dropped 1 base and J dropped 4 bases, with 13 bases sitting between them. From germline, CDR1 is SGHVS and CDR2 FNYEAQ. The CDR3 is 15 amino acids.

The chain has TRBV7-9 and TRBJ2-4; TRBD1 matches 7 bases. J was trimmed by 3 bases and V by 5 bases; bases with no gene match: 7. The CDR3 runs 15 residues. CDR1 and CDR2 (germline): SEHNR, FQNEAQ (reference sequence). CDR3 amino acids: CASSNDRVVKNIQYF. The CDR3 coding sequence is TGTGCCAGCAGCAACGACAGGGTCGTCAAAAACATTCAGTACTTC.

This chain joins TRBV28 and TRBJ2-2; D gene uncertain. The V gene lost 5 bases and the J gene lost 6 bases, with 19 bases spanning the gap. The CDR3 runs to 16 residues. Germline V lookup: CDR1 MDHEN, CDR2 SYDVKM. The CDR3: CASSPRRERLSGELFF. The CDR3 coding sequence is TGTGCCAGCAGTCCCCGGCGAGAAAGACTGTCCGGGGAGCTGTTTTTT.

CDR3 loop: CASSGPGTEYEKLFF. The CDR3 bases are TGTGCCAGCAGCGGGCCCGGGACGGAGTATGAAAAACTGTTTTTT. The rearrangement joins TRBV11-2 to TRBJ1-4; tentative D call: TRBD1 (5 bases). V shed 5 bases and J shed 6 bases, with 16 bases lying between them. Germline V gene sequence: CDR1 SGHAT, CDR2 FQNNGV. The CDR3 is 15 amino acids.

V and J are TRBV12-3 or TRBV12-4 and TRBJ1-1; D remains unclear. The CDR3 is 12 residues long. V was clipped by 2 bases and J by 7 bases, with 8 bases between them. The CDR3 DNA sequence: TGTGCCAGCAGTTTAACGGAGTTTGAAGCTTTCTTT. It encodes CASSLTEFEAFF.

This chain uses TRBV15 with TRBJ2-3; TRBD1 agrees at 12 bases. The germline CDR1 and CDR2 sequences are LNHNV and YYDKDF (reference sequence). V gave up 4 bases and J gave up 4 bases; unmatched junction bases: 12. The CDR3 totals 18 residues. The CDR3 spells CATSTHPGQGAKADTQYF. The CDR3 DNA sequence: TGTGCCACCAGCACCCATCCGGGACAGGGGGCTAAAGCAGATACGCAGTATTTT.

In its sample, this clonotype was seen many times. The rearrangement uses TRBV7-2 and TRBJ1-2; D is unresolved. V shed 5 bases and J shed 8 bases, with 21 bases lying between them. The CDR3 contains 15 residues. Germline CDR1 is SGHTA and CDR2 is FQGNSA. As DNA, the CDR3 is TGTGCCAGCAGCCATAGCTTGGCAGGTCCCCTGGGCTACACCTTC. Translation gives CASSHSLAGPLGYTF.

This clonotype came up a few times. CDR3 in DNA: TGTGCCAGCAGCTCGTTGGATCCCGACAGGGGGCGACCCGGGGAGCTGTTTTTT. This gives the protein CASSSLDPDRGRPGELFF. The rearrangement links TRBV7-6 to TRBJ2-2, with TRBD1 identical over 10 bases. Germline CDR1 is SGHVS and CDR2 is FNYEAQ. The ends lost 4 bases at V and 6 bases at J; junction bases unmatched: 14. The CDR3 covers 18 residues.

This chain joins TRBV5-4 and TRBJ1-4; D not certain. V shed 0 bases and J shed 9 bases, with 9 bases lying between them. This CDR3 comprises 13 residues. The V gene's germline CDR1 is SGHNT and CDR2 YYREEE (reference sequence). CDR3 sequence reads: CASSLGTVQKLFF. CDR3 DNA sequence: TGTGCCAGCAGCTTGGGAACGGTGCAAAAACTGTTTTTT.

This clonotype was counted between two and nine times. This rearrangement joins TRBV19 to TRBJ2-1; the D gene is possibly TRBD2 (6 bases). Germline loops: CDR1 LNHDA, CDR2 SQIVND (reference sequence). The V gene lost 3 bases and the J gene lost 12 bases, with 21 bases spanning the gap. The CDR3 extends over 15 amino acids. The CDR3 loop reads CASSMSLGGYEGQFF. The CDR3 DNA is TGTGCCAGTAGTATGTCGTTAGGAGGGTATGAAGGGCAGTTCTTC.